These 20 T cell receptor beta chains originate from one sample sequenced in a study of molecular identifiers for immune sequencing clone quantification (dated by TCRdb to between 2017 and 2018). Preparation of the library involved PCR. The instrument given in TCRdb is Illumina HiSeq 4000. In TCRdb, the public reads were trimmed at Q25 with fastp and aligned with MiXCR, with productive beta chains retained. Rows with one shared CDR3 protein collapse into an entry with the most common genes and DNA. The sample contains more than 250,000 distinct CDR3 sequences, about a fifth of them found a single time. The top ten clones comprise 0.7% to 0.9% of the sample. The sample consisted of naive CD8+ T cells from blood, with Jurkat cell RNA spiked in. Per the publication, the cell subset or site label means: FACS-sorted CD8+CD4-CCR7+CD45RA+ naive T cells. The receptors were sampled from a human donor in good health. Some libraries in this study had Jurkat cell RNA spiked in.

This clonotype was counted many times. CDR3 sequence reads: CASSYSGASHQPQHF. CDR3 in DNA: TGTGCCAGCAGTTACTCCGGGGCATCGCATCAGCCCCAGCATTTT. The chain uses TRBV6-2 or TRBV6-3 and TRBJ1-5; the D gene is possibly TRBD1 (5 bases). This CDR3 has 15 residues. The germline V gene encodes CDR1 MNHEY and CDR2 SVGEGT. V gave up 0 bases and J gave up 5 bases, with 11 bases separating them.

This clonotype occurred many times. The CDR3 DNA is TGTGCCAGCAGCATCCGGGACGCGAGCCTTCAGGAACTGTTTTTT. Translated: CASSIRDASLQELFF. The chain is built from TRBV7-6 and TRBJ1-4; D is perhaps TRBD1 (5 bases). The CDR3 covers 15 residues. Between the trimmed V and J ends, which lost 5 bases and 12 bases, there was a span of 22 bases. Germline V gene data show CDR1 as SGHVS and CDR2 as FNYEAQ.

This clonotype has ten or more counts. V usage is TRBV28 and J usage is TRBJ2-7; weak D call: TRBD2 (6 bases). This CDR3 region has 13 residues. Per the germline V gene, CDR1 is MDHEN and CDR2 is SYDVKM. The V end was cut by 8 bases, the J end by 3 bases, with 14 bases between. CDR3 residues: CASSDPGVYEQYF. The DNA for the CDR3 is TGTGCCAGCTCGGATCCGGGGGTCTACGAGCAGTACTTC.

The chain combines TRBV6-1 with TRBJ2-2, with TRBD2 identical over 7 bases. Germline V CDR1 and CDR2: MNHNS, SASEGT. The CDR3 has 18 residues. Losses at the gene ends were 2 bases for V and 2 bases for J; bases not matched to a gene: 11. The chain's CDR3 is CASSESWGGLYNTGELFF. Here the CDR3 DNA reads TGTGCCAGCAGTGAATCTTGGGGGGGACTATACAACACCGGGGAGCTGTTTTTT.

This clonotype was detected a few times. The genes are TRBV5-5 and TRBJ2-3; D call uncertain. The germline V gene has CDR1 SGHKS and CDR2 YYEKEE (reference sequence). The CDR3 is made up of 14 amino acids. V lost 0 bases and J 4 bases, leaving 9 bases between the germline ends. The CDR3, as DNA: TGTGCCAGCAGCTTGGTCACTACCCCAGATACGCAGTATTTT. Its protein is CASSLVTTPDTQYF.

CDR3 nucleotides: TGTGCCAGCAGTTACTTTCCAGGCACGAGTTGGGAGACAGATACGCAGTATTTT. It specifies CASSYFPGTSWETDTQYF. V is TRBV6-2 or TRBV6-3 and J is TRBJ2-3; D possibly corresponds to TRBD2 (5 bases). This CDR3 contains 18 residues. V was trimmed by 1 base and J by 3 bases, leaving 20 bases between them. Germline CDR1 MNHEY, CDR2 SVGEGT.

This chain links TRBV28 with TRBJ1-3, with 7 nucleotides matching TRBD1. Germline values: CDR1 MDHEN, CDR2 SYDVKM. V dropped 5 bases and J dropped 4; count of bases not matched to a gene: 8. This CDR3 comprises 15 residues. The CDR3 region is CASSPPTGSGNTIYF. The DNA of the CDR3 is TGTGCCAGCAGTCCGCCGACAGGGTCAGGAAACACCATATATTTT.

This clonotype appeared many times. The chain uses TRBV5-4 and TRBJ1-1; TRBD1 agrees at 7 bases. In germline, CDR1 is SGHNT, CDR2 YYREEE (reference sequence). Trimming at V came to 2 bases and at J to 3 bases, leaving 7 bases not matched to a gene. This CDR3 is built from 15 residues. The CDR3 here is CASSFGGGDDTEAFF. The CDR3 DNA reads as TGTGCCAGCAGCTTTGGAGGGGGCGACGACACTGAAGCTTTCTTT.

This clonotype has at least ten counts. The rearrangement links TRBV12-3 or TRBV12-4 to TRBJ1-2; D remains ambiguous. The CDR3 sequence is 12 residues long. Between the trimmed V and J ends, which lost 3 bases and 10 bases, there was a span of 12 bases. The CDR3 DNA reads TGTGCCAGCAGTTTCGGGAGTACTAACTACACCTTC. This sequence encodes CASSFGSTNYTF.

This sequence joins TRBV7-8 and TRBJ1-2; D is uncertain. The V end lost 5 bases, the J end lost 6 bases, and 13 bases lay between the germline ends. CDR3 length: 13 amino acids. CDR1 is SGHVS, CDR2 FQNEAQ, per germline. CDR3 sequence (DNA): TGTGCCAGCAGCCCCCCGTCAGTTAATGGCTACACCTTC. It codes for CASSPPSVNGYTF.

To note about this clonotype: A single base separates this from a much larger clone, so it may be a read error. V usage is TRBV29-1 and J usage is TRBJ2-5; D may be TRBD2 (5 bases). This CDR3 is 12 amino acids long. Trimming removed 2 bases at V and 5 bases at J, with 9 bases between. From germline, CDR1 is SQVTM and CDR2 ANQGSEA. The CDR3: CSVEWRVETQYF. DNA for the CDR3: TGCAGCGTTGAATGGCGGGTTGAGACCCAGTACTTC.

In its sample, this clonotype was seen many times. J is TRBJ2-7 and V is TRBV5-6; 8 bases are a match to TRBD2. The CDR3 has 14 amino acids. Germline trimming cut 1 base from V and 3 bases from J; bases unmatched to any gene: 3. The V gene's germline CDR1 is SGHDT and CDR2 YYEEEE. The CDR3 loop reads CASSLRTSSYEQYF. The CDR3 bases are TGTGCCAGCAGCTTGAGGACTAGCAGCTACGAGCAGTACTTC.

This clonotype was counted a few times. The J gene is TRBJ2-7, the V gene TRBV30; tentative D call: TRBD1 (6 bases). The ends were cut back, 0 bases at V and 2 bases at J, with 11 bases in the middle. The CDR3 runs 14 residues. Germline values: CDR1 GTSNPN, CDR2 SVGIG (reference sequence). The CDR3 region is CAWSVATGAYEQYF. The DNA for the CDR3 is TGTGCCTGGAGTGTAGCGACAGGAGCCTACGAGCAGTACTTC.

This clonotype was detected ten times or more. The chain recombines TRBV2 with TRBJ2-3, with 13 bases lining up with TRBD2. The CDR3 sequence is 18 residues long. Germline V gene sequence: CDR1 SNHLY, CDR2 FYNNEI. V trimming: 3 bases; J trimming: 1 base; junction bases outside the gene matches: 7. In nucleotides, the CDR3 is TGTGCCAGCAGTGACCACGACGGACTAGCGGGAGGCACAGATACGCAGTATTTT. Protein product: CASSDHDGLAGGTDTQYF.

Notes on this clonotype: Possible read error: a much larger clone is one base away. CDR3 coding DNA: TGTGCCAGCGGCGTAAGTTATGGGGGCAATCAGCCCCAGCATTTT. It is translated as CASGVSYGGNQPQHF. This chain links TRBV9 with TRBJ1-5; D not certain. Germline CDR1 reads SGDLS; CDR2 reads YYNGEE. CDR3 size: 15 residues.

A remark on this clonotype: A read error is possible here, since a much larger clone lies one base away. V and J are TRBV28 and TRBJ1-1; D ambiguous. The germline CDR1 and CDR2 sequences are MDHEN and SYDVKM. The CDR3 spans 15 residues. CDR3 region: CASIPGPGMNTETFF. In DNA, the CDR3 is TGTGCCAGCATCCCGGGCCCGGGGATGAACACTGAAACTTTCTTT.

This clonotype was recorded at least ten times. V is TRBV11-2 and J is TRBJ1-1; D is undetermined. V was trimmed by 5 bases and J by 0 bases, leaving 16 bases between them. The CDR3 extends over 16 amino acids. The germline gives CDR1 SGHAT, CDR2 FQNNGV. CDR3 DNA: TGTGCCAGCAGCCCCTCCCACAAGATTATGAACACTGAAGCTTTCTTT. This codes for CASSPSHKIMNTEAFF.

The DNA of the CDR3 is TGTGCCAGCAGCTCGATGGATACGCAGTATTTT. Translated: CASSSMDTQYF. The rearrangement joins TRBV7-9 to TRBJ2-3; unclear D gene. Germline loops: CDR1 SEHNR, CDR2 FQNEAQ (reference sequence). The CDR3 length is 11 residues. V dropped 4 bases and J dropped 6 bases, with 5 bases sitting between them. Full variable domain (rest looked up from reference TRBV7-9 and TRBJ2-3): DTGVSQNPRHKITKRGQNVTFRCDPISEHNRLYWYRQTLGQGPEFLTYFQNEAQLEKSRLLSDRFSAERPKGSFSTLEIQRTEQGDSAMYLCASSSMDTQYFGPGTRLTVL.

Notes on this clonotype: A much bigger clone sits one base away, suggesting this may be a read error. This sequence joins TRBV12-3 or TRBV12-4 and TRBJ2-7; TRBD1 agrees at 9 bases. After removal of 4 bases from V and 7 bases from J, the junction contained 2 bases not matched to a gene. This CDR3 is built from 12 residues. CDR3 residues: CASSCGTGEQYF. The DNA for the CDR3 is TGTGCCAGCAGTTGTGGGACAGGGGAGCAGTACTTC.

Remarks on this clonotype: It may be a read error: a sequence one base away is much more abundant. The rearrangement uses TRBV7-2 and TRBJ2-7; D may be TRBD1 (6 bases). In germline, CDR1 is SGHTA, CDR2 FQGNSA. The CDR3 loop spans 15 amino acids. The CDR3 DNA reads as TGTGCCAGCAGCTTGGGGGCTAGCAGCTACTACGAGCAGCACTTC. This translates into CASSLGASSYYEQHF.